The entry that follows covers one TCR beta chain sequence. What it binds is unknown. Trimming removed 4 bases from V and 5 bases from J, with 9 bases in between. This CDR3 spans 12 amino acids. CDR1 is MDHEN and CDR2 is SYDVKM in the germline V gene. Sequencing used immunoSEQ multiplex PCR; TCRdb keeps in-frame clones, though not all of them. In the table there are 80,000 to 100,000 clones, approximately 86% of which are singletons. The sample is drawn from a study of T cell responses to AZD1222 COVID-19 vaccine. Findings and caveats of the study: Two AZD1222 administrations were followed by greater Spike-specific TCR breadth and depth. At baseline, seropositivity was found in only a handful of AZD1222 recipients. Reportedly, nearly half of unique spike TCRs recognized epitopes outside B.1.351/B.1.1.7 mutations. Clonal diversity was possibly underestimated; the donors were predominantly white British and more often female.

This chain uses TRBV28 with TRBJ2-7; D not certain. The sequence was collected from an adult in good health. The material was peripheral blood, obtained on day 0 of AZD1222 vaccination. This CDR3 reads CASSSTPNEQYF. CDR3 nucleotides: TGTGCCAGCAGTTCCACTCCGAACGAGCAGTACTTC.